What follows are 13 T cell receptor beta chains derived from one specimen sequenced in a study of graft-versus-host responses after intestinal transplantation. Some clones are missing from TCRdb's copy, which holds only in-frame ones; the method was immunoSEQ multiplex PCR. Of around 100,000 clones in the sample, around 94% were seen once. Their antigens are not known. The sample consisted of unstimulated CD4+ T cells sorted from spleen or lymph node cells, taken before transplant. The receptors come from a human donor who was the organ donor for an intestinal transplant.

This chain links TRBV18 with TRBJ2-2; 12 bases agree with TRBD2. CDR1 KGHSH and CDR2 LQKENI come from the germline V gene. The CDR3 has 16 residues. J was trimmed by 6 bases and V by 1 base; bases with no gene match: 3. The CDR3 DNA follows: TGTGCCAGCTCACCACGACTAGCGGGAGAGGCCGGGGAGCTGTTTTTT. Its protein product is CASSPRLAGEAGELFF.

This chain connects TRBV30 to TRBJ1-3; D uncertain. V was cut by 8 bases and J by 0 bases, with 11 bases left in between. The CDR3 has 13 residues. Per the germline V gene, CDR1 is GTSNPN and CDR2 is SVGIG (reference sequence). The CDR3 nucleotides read TGTGCCCAGGCGGGCCACTCTGGAAACACCATATATTTT. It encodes CAQAGHSGNTIYF.

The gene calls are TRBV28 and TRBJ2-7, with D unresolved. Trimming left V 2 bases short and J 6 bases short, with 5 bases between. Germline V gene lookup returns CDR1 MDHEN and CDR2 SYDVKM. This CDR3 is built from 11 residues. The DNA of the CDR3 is TGTGCCAGCAGTTTACTAAGCGAGCAGTACTTC. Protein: CASSLLSEQYF.

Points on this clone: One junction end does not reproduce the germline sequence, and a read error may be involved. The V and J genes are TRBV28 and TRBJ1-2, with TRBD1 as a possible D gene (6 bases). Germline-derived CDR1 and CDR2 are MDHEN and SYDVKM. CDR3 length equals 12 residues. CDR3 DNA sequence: TGTGCCAGCATCGATAGACGCCTCGGGGGCCACTTC. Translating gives CASIDRRLGGHF.

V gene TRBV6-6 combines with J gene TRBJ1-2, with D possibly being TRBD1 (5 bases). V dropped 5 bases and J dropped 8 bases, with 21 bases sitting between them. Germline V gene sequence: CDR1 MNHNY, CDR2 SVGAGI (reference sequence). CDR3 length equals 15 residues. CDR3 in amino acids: CASSPGTFTGGGYTF. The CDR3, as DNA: TGTGCCAGCAGTCCCGGGACGTTCACGGGAGGCGGCTACACCTTC.

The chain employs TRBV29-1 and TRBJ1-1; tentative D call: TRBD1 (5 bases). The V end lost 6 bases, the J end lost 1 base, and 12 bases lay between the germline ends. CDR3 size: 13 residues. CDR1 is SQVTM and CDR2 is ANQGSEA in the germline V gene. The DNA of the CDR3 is TGCAGCGTGACGGGACTGCGGAACACTGAAGCTTTCTTT. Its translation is CSVTGLRNTEAFF.

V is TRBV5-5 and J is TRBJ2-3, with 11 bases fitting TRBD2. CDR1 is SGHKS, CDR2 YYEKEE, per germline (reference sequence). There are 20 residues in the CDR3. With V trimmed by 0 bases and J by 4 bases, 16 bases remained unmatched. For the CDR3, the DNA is TGTGCCAGCAGCTTGGAACTAGCGGGAGCGATGATGGGTGCGGCAGATACGCAGTATTTT. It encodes CASSLELAGAMMGAADTQYF. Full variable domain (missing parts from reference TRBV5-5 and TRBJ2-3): DAGVTQSPTHLIKTRGQQVTLRCSPISGHKSVSWYQQVLGQGPQFIFQYYEKEERGRGNFPDRFSARQFPNYSSELNVNALLLGDSALYLCASSLELAGAMMGAADTQYFGPGTRLTVL.

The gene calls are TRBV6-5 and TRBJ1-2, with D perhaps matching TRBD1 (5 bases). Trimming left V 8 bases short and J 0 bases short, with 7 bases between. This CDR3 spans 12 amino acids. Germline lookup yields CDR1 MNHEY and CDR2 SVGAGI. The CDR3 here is CASGGTNYGYTF. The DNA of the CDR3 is TGTGCCAGCGGGGGGACTAACTATGGCTACACCTTC.

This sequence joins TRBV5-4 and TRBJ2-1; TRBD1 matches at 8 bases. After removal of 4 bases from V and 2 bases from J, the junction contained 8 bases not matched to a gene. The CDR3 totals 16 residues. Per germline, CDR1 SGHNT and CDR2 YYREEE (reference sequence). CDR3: CASSPGWDRPYNEQFF. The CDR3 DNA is TGTGCCAGCAGCCCGGGATGGGACAGGCCCTACAATGAGCAGTTCTTC.

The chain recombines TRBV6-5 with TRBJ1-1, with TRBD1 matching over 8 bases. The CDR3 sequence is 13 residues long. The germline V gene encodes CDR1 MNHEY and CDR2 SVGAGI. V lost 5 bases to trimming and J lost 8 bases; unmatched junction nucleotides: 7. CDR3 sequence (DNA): TGTGCCAGCAGTACTCAGGGGGCGCAGGAAGCTTTCTTT. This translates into CASSTQGAQEAFF.

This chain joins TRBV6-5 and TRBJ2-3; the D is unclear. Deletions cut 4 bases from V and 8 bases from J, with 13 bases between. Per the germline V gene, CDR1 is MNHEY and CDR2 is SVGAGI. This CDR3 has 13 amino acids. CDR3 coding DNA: TGTGCCAGCAGTTTCGCGACCCGTGGTACGCAGTATTTT. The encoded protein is CASSFATRGTQYF.

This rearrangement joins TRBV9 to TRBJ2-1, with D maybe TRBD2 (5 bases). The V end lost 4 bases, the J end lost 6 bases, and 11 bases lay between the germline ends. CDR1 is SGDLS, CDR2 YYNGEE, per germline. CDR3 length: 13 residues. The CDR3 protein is CASSPLAGNEQFF. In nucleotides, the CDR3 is TGTGCCAGCAGCCCGCTCGCGGGCAATGAGCAGTTCTTC.

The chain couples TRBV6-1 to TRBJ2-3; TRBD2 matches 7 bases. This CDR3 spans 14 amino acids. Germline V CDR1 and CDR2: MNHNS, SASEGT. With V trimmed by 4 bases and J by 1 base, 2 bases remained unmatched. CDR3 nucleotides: TGTGCCAGCAGTGGGGCGGGGGGCACAGATACGCAGTATTTT. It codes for CASSGAGGTDTQYF.